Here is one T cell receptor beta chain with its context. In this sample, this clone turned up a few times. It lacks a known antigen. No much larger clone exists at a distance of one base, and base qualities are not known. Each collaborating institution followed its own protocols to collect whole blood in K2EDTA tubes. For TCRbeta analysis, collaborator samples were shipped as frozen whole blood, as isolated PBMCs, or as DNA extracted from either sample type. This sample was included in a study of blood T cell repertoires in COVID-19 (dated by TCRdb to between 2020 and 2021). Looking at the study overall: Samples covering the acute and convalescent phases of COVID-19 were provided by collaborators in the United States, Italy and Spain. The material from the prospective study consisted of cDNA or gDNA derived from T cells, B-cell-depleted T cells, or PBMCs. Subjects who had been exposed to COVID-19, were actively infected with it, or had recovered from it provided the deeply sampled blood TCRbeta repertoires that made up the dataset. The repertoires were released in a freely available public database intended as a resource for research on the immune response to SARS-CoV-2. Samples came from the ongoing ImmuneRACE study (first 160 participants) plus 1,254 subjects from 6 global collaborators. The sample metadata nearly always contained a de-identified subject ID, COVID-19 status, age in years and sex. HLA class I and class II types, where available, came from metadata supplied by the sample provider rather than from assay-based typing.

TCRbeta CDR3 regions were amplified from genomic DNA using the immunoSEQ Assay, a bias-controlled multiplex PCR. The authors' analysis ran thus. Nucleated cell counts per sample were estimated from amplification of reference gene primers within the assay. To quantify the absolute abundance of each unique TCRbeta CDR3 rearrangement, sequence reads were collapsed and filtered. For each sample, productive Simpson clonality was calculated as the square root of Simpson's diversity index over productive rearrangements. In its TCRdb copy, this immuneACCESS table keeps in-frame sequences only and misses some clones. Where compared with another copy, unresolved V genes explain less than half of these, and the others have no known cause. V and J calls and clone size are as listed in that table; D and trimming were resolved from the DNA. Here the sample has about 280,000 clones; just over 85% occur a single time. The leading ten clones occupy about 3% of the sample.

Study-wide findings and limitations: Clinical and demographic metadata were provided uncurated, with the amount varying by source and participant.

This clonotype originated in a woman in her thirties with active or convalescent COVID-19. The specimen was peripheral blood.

The CDR3: CASSPPTGRGVYNEQFF. In nucleotides, the sequence is TGTGCCAGCAGCCCCCCGACTGGGCGGGGGGTCTACAATGAGCAGTTCTTC. The sequence is built from TRBV28 and TRBJ2-1; TRBD2 fits 8 bases in the junction. The CDR3, from cysteine to phenylalanine, totals 17 residues. Just the 51-base CDR3 DNA is kept, in frame starting at base 1. The germline V gene yields MDHEN for CDR1 and SYDVKM for CDR2. Germline trimming: 6 bases from V, 3 bases from J; junction bases outside gene matches: 13.